These 6 T cell receptor beta chains originate from one sample sequenced in a study of cytomegalovirus exposure and HLA in healthy donors. PCR involved 60 Vbeta and 13 Jbeta primers. Sequenced by immunoSEQ multiplex PCR; TCRdb stores in-frame clones only, minus some. The table records under 200,000 clones, about 76% of them present only once. The material sequenced was PBMCs. Receptors originate from a male donor in good health and CMV-seropositive.

The V call is TRBV4-1, the J call TRBJ1-1; the match to TRBD1 covers 8 bases. The germline gives CDR1 MGHRA, CDR2 YSYEKL. V shed 4 bases, J shed 4 bases, and the junction held 5 bases outside the gene matches. This CDR3 contains 14 residues. The CDR3 bases are TGCGCCAGCAGCCTCCGGACAGGGACCACTGAAGCTTTCTTT. Amino acids: CASSLRTGTTEAFF.

This clone was observed a handful of times. This rearrangement joins TRBV6-1 to TRBJ1-2; no reliable D call. Germline V gene sequence: CDR1 MNHNS, CDR2 SASEGT. The CDR3 runs to 12 residues. V dropped 7 bases and J dropped 4 bases, with 10 bases sitting between them. The CDR3 spells CASTPGIYGYTF. The CDR3 nucleotides read TGTGCCAGCACCCCGGGGATCTATGGCTACACCTTC.

The rearrangement uses TRBV4-2 and TRBJ1-5; D is undetermined. CDR1 and CDR2 from the germline V gene are LGHNA and YNFKEQ. V lost 0 bases, J lost 6 bases, and 6 bases lay in between. CDR3 length: 13 amino acids. CDR3 DNA: TGTGCCAGCAGCCAAGATTTCTCTCAGCCCCAGCATTTT. Protein product: CASSQDFSQPQHF.

V is TRBV19 and J is TRBJ1-2; maybe TRBD1 (6 bases). The CDR3 is 15 residues long. Trimming took 5 bases from V and 4 from J, leaving 17 bases between them. Germline CDR1 is LNHDA and CDR2 is SQIVND (reference sequence). The CDR3 DNA reads TGTGCCAGTAGTGACTCCGGGACAAGGGGCTATGGCTACACCTTC. Translating it yields CASSDSGTRGYGYTF. The full variable domain, in which reference TRBV19 and TRBJ1-2 provide the parts outside the CDR3, is DGGITQSPKYLFRKEGQNVTLSCEQNLNHDAMYWYRQDPGQGLRLIYYSQIVNDFQKGDIAEGYSVSREKKESFPLTVTSAQKNPTAFYLCASSDSGTRGYGYTFGSGTRLTVV.

The chain joins TRBV2 to TRBJ1-2, with TRBD1 identical over 11 bases. Germline loops: CDR1 SNHLY, CDR2 FYNNEI. The CDR3 length is 14 residues. V lost 5 bases to trimming and J lost 5 bases; unmatched junction nucleotides: 4. The CDR3 sequence is CASSYGQGAYGYTF. Written as DNA, the CDR3 is TGTGCCAGCAGTTACGGACAGGGGGCGTATGGCTACACCTTC.

The rearrangement joins TRBV19 to TRBJ2-1, with D possibly TRBD2 on 6 matching bases. CDR3 length equals 13 residues. V was pared by 7 bases and J by 9 bases, with 16 bases between. Germline CDR1 LNHDA, CDR2 SQIVND (reference sequence). The CDR3 region is CASKALVGGEQFF. DNA of the CDR3: TGTGCCAGTAAGGCGCTAGTCGGGGGTGAGCAGTTCTTC.